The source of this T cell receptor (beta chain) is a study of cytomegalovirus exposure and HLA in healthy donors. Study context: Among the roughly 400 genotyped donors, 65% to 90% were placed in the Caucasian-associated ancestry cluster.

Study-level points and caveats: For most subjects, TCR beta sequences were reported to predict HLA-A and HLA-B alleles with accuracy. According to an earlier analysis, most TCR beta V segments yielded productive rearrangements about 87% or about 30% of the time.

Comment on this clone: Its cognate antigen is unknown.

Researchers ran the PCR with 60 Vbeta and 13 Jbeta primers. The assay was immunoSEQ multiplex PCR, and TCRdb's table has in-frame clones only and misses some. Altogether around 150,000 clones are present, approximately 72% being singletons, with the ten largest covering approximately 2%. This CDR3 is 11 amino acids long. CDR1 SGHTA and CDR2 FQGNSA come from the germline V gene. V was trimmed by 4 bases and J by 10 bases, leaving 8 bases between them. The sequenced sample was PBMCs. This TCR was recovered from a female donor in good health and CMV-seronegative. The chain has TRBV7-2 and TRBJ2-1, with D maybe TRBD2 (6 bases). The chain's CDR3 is CASSSGGEQFF. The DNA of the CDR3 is TGTGCCAGCAGCTCCGGAGGGGAGCAGTTCTTC.